A selection of T cell receptor beta chains follows, all from one sample in a study of early T cells in non-severe SARS-CoV-2 infection. TCRdb processed the 5' RACE reads anew with MiXCR; each CDR3 protein has one entry. The repertoire holds about 26,000 distinct CDR3 sequences, 3.5% to 4.5% seen once, with around 5.2% in the top ten. The specimen sequenced was whole blood. The receptor source for this set is an adult who was a healthcare worker with PCR-confirmed SARS-CoV-2 infection or an uninfected control (not recorded which). Both conserved end residues are part of each CDR3. Fields, in order: clone size, V gene, J gene, D gene, CDR3 DNA, CDR3 protein. The D gene is left open where the match is weak. Only part of the rows carry a size: once, few, many, or a class if the clone is expanded.

many	TRBV14	TRBJ2-7	.	TGTGCCAGCAGCCAACACAGGGCCTCCTACGAGCAGTACTTC	CASSQHRASYEQYF
many	TRBV6-2/TRBV6-3	TRBJ2-7	TRBD1	TGTGCCAGCACTCAGGGACAGGAAATCTACGAGCAGTACTTC	CASTQGQEIYEQYF
many	TRBV12-3/TRBV12-4	TRBJ2-1	.	TGTGCCAGCAGGCCGTGGGACACGGGGGGAGGTGAGCAGTTCTTC	CASRPWDTGGGEQFF
many	TRBV9	TRBJ2-2	.	TGTGCCAGCAGCCCCGGACCCAATCGCGGTAACACCGGGGAGCTGTTTTTT	CASSPGPNRGNTGELFF
many	TRBV25-1	TRBJ2-1	TRBD1	TGTGCCAGCAGTGAAACAGGGGGATCCTACAATGAGCAGTTCTTC	CASSETGGSYNEQFF
many	TRBV20-1	TRBJ1-1	.	TGCAGTGCTAGTACAGGAATGAACACTGAAGCTTTCTTT	CSASTGMNTEAFF
many	TRBV12-3/TRBV12-4	TRBJ2-7	.	TGTGCCAGCAGTCAACAGGGCTACGAGCAGTACTTC	CASSQQGYEQYF
.	TRBV30	TRBJ2-1	TRBD1	TGTGCCTGGAGGCCGCTCCAGGGGGCCTTTCCCTTTTTCATTGAGCAGTTCTTC	CAWRPLQGAFPFFIEQFF
many	TRBV7-9	TRBJ2-7	.	TGTGCCAGCAGCCCATCCTACGAGCAGTACTTC	CASSPSYEQYF
many	TRBV20-1	TRBJ1-6	.	TGCAGTGCTAGAGATAGGACCTATAATTCACCCCTCCACTTT	CSARDRTYNSPLHF
many	TRBV7-2	TRBJ1-3	.	TGTGCCAGCAGCGCGGGCCCTAGCTCTGGAAACACCATATATTTT	CASSAGPSSGNTIYF
many	TRBV27	TRBJ1-5	.	TGTGCCAGCAGGGCCTTGGATAGCAATCAGCCCCAGCATTTT	CASRALDSNQPQHF
many	TRBV20-1	TRBJ1-4	TRBD1	TGCAGTGCTAGACCGACAGGGATTAATGAAAAACTGTTTTTT	CSARPTGINEKLFF
many	TRBV19	TRBJ2-7	.	TGTGCCAGTTCCCCAGGTTATTCAGGCGAGCAGTACTTC	CASSPGYSGEQYF
many	TRBV12-3/TRBV12-4	TRBJ1-5	TRBD1	TGTGCCAGCAGTCCCCGGACAGGGCGGGATCAGCCCCAGCATTTT	CASSPRTGRDQPQHF
.	TRBV6-4	TRBJ2-2	.	TGTGCCAGCAGTGAGGGCACCGGGGAGCTGTTTTTT	CASSEGTGELFF
many	TRBV3-1	TRBJ2-5	TRBD2	TGTGCCAGCAGCCATAAGGGGACTAGCGGGGGACCCGGGGTTACGGGACAAGAGACCCAGTACTTC	CASSHKGTSGGPGVTGQETQYF
few	TRBV24-1	TRBJ2-5	.	TGTGCCACCAGTAATCGGCAGCAAGAGACCCAGTACTTC	CATSNRQQETQYF
many	TRBV5-1	TRBJ1-3	.	TGCGCCAGCAGCCTCGCAGGGAGCTCTGGAAACACCATATATTTT	CASSLAGSSGNTIYF
many	TRBV5-4	TRBJ1-3	.	TGTGCCAGCAGTTTCGGGACATACGGAAACACCATATATTTT	CASSFGTYGNTIYF
.	TRBV5-6	TRBJ1-2	TRBD1	TGTGCCAGCAGCTGGGACAGGGGGAACTATGGCTACACCTTC	CASSWDRGNYGYTF
.	TRBV7-9	TRBJ2-7	.	TGTGCCAGAAGCTTAGTTCGGGGGCACAGGTACGAGCAGTACTTC	CARSLVRGHRYEQYF
many	TRBV7-2	TRBJ1-6	TRBD1	TGTGCCAGCAGCTACCTCGGGACAGGGCGGAATTCACCCCTCCACTTT	CASSYLGTGRNSPLHF
.	TRBV7-9	TRBJ1-1	.	TGTGCCAGCAGCTTAACGGGGCTCAACACTGAAGCTTTCTTT	CASSLTGLNTEAFF
many	TRBV20-1	TRBJ1-5	TRBD1	TGCAGTGCTTACAGACAGGGAAGGAATCAGCCCCAGCATTTT	CSAYRQGRNQPQHF
many	TRBV11-2	TRBJ1-5	TRBD1	TGTGCCAGCAGCTCCGACAGGGCCGGCGGTCAGCCCCAGCATTTT	CASSSDRAGGQPQHF
medium-sized	TRBV6-1	TRBJ1-5	TRBD1	TGTGCCAGCAGTGTGGACAGGGGGAGCAATCAGCCCCAGCATTTT	CASSVDRGSNQPQHF
many	TRBV12-3/TRBV12-4	TRBJ2-5	TRBD1	TGTGCCAGCGGGGATACAGGGGTCGGGGAGACCCAGTACTTC	CASGDTGVGETQYF
many	TRBV30	TRBJ1-1	.	TGTGCCTCAAGGACACCCGAAGCTTTCTTT	CASRTPEAFF
few	TRBV2	TRBJ1-2	TRBD1	TGTGCCAGCAGGATTGACAGGGGCCCCGGCGCGGGCTACACCTTC	CASRIDRGPGAGYTF
many	TRBV2	TRBJ2-1	.	TGTGCAAGCATACTAGAGGCCTACAATGAGCAGTTCTTC	CASILEAYNEQFF
many	TRBV7-3	TRBJ2-3	TRBD1	TGTGCCAGCAGCTTTAGGGGGCCCTTCGGAGGCACAGATACGCAGTATTTT	CASSFRGPFGGTDTQYF
many	TRBV19	TRBJ2-2	TRBD2	TGTGCCAGTAGTATAGAGTCTAGCGGTAACACCGGGGAGCTGTTTTTT	CASSIESSGNTGELFF
many	TRBV20-1	TRBJ2-3	TRBD2	TGCAGTGCTAGAGATCTGGGACTAGCGGGGGCGAGGACAGATACGCAGTATTTT	CSARDLGLAGARTDTQYF
many	TRBV20-1	TRBJ1-1	.	TGCAGTGCTAGAGGTGAGGGTCGGACTGAAGCTTTCTTT	CSARGEGRTEAFF
.	TRBV3-1	TRBJ2-5	TRBD1	TGTGCCAGCAGCCTAAGACAGGGTGGAGAGACCCAGTACTTC	CASSLRQGGETQYF
many	TRBV4-1	TRBJ1-1	TRBD1	TGCGCCAGCAGCCCCAGGGGGATGAACACTGAAGCTTTCTTT	CASSPRGMNTEAFF
many	TRBV7-2	TRBJ2-3	TRBD1	TGTGCCAGCAGCATAAAACAGGGGGCGCGAGGCACAGATACGCAGTATTTT	CASSIKQGARGTDTQYF
few	TRBV14	TRBJ1-6	.	TGTGCCAGCAGCCAAGGGGTAGTCACCACCCTCCACTTT	CASSQGVVTTLHF
many	TRBV20-1	TRBJ1-1	.	TGCAGTGCTAGACCTCCGGAGGGCACTGAAGCTTTCTTT	CSARPPEGTEAFF
many	TRBV6-6	TRBJ2-5	TRBD1	TGTGCCAGCAGTTACATCGACAGGGGGCAAGAGACCCAGTACTTC	CASSYIDRGQETQYF
many	TRBV20-1	TRBJ1-5	TRBD1	TGCAGTGCAGAGGGACAGGTCAAAAATCAGCCCCAGCATTTT	CSAEGQVKNQPQHF
many	TRBV5-4	TRBJ1-1	TRBD1	TGTGCCAGCAGCAAGGGACAGGGGGCGAACACTGAAGCTTTCTTT	CASSKGQGANTEAFF
many	TRBV12-3/TRBV12-4	TRBJ2-1	TRBD1	TGTGCCAGCAGTCCCCCCGGGACAGAGATCTACAATGAGCAGTTCTTC	CASSPPGTEIYNEQFF
many	TRBV3-1	TRBJ1-2	.	TGTGCCAGCAGCCAAGAGGCCATCAACTATGGCTACACCTTC	CASSQEAINYGYTF
many	TRBV28	TRBJ2-7	.	TGTGCCAGCAGCGGGGTGACCTACGAGCAGTACTTC	CASSGVTYEQYF
many	TRBV12-3/TRBV12-4	TRBJ1-2	TRBD1	TGTGCCAGCAGCCCCGGGACAGCTTATGGCTACACCTTC	CASSPGTAYGYTF
many	TRBV6-5	TRBJ2-3	TRBD1	TGTGCCAGCAGTTTAAACAGGGGGCAAGATACGCAGTATTTT	CASSLNRGQDTQYF
.	TRBV20-1	TRBJ2-5	.	TGCAGTGCTATAGATAACTTAGAGACCCAGTACTTC	CSAIDNLETQYF
.	TRBV18	TRBJ1-3	.	TGTGCCAGCTCACCCGGACAGTCTGGAAACACCATATATTTT	CASSPGQSGNTIYF
many	TRBV7-9	TRBJ2-2	.	TGTGCCAGCAGCAGGGGCTGGGCCGGGGAGCTGTTTTTT	CASSRGWAGELFF
.	TRBV10-3	TRBJ2-4	.	TGTGCCATCAGTGAGGTACTAGATGGAACCAAAAACATTCAGTACTTC	CAISEVLDGTKNIQYF
many	TRBV6-6	TRBJ2-3	.	TGTGCCAGCAGTTACCGGGATCTCACCACAGATACGCAGTATTTT	CASSYRDLTTDTQYF
many	TRBV10-3	TRBJ2-1	TRBD2	TGTGCCATCAGCGGCGGTAGCGGGGGGCTCTCCTACAATGAGCAGTTCTTC	CAISGGSGGLSYNEQFF
few	TRBV12-3/TRBV12-4	TRBJ2-7	TRBD1	TGTGCCAGCAGCCTGACAGGGAAGGGGTACGAGCAGTACTTC	CASSLTGKGYEQYF
few	TRBV7-6	TRBJ2-2	.	TGTGCCAGCAGCCCCTGGGAGAACACCGGGGAGCTGTTTTTT	CASSPWENTGELFF
many	TRBV7-2	TRBJ2-7	TRBD1	TGTGCCAGCAGACACAGGGGCGAAAGCTCCTACGAGCAGTACTTC	CASRHRGESSYEQYF
.	TRBV6-6	TRBJ1-2	TRBD1	TGTGCCAGCAGTTACTTGAGGACAGGCCAAGCTAACTATGGCTACACCTTC	CASSYLRTGQANYGYTF
many	TRBV4-3	TRBJ2-6	.	TGCGCCAGCAGCCCTCAGGGGTCTGGGGCCAACGTCCTGACTTTC	CASSPQGSGANVLTF
many	TRBV19	TRBJ1-6	.	TGTGCCAGTACCCTTTCTGGGAATTCACCCCTCCACTTT	CASTLSGNSPLHF